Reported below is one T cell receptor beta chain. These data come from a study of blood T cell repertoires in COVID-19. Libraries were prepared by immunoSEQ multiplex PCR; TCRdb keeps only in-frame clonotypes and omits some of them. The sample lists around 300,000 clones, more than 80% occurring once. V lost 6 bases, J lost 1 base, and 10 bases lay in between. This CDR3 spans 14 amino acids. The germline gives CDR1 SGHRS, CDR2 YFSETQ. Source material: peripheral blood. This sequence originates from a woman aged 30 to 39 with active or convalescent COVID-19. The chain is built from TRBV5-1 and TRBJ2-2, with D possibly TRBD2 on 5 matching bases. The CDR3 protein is CASTSLGNTGELFF. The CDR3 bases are TGCGCCAGCACTAGCCTGGGGAACACCGGGGAGCTGTTTTTT.